The entry below describes one TCR beta chain. Its antigen is unknown. Each TRB cDNA library was prepared by 5' RACE (with UMI labels). From the 5' RACE reads, TCRdb lists one entry per CDR3 protein and no DNA. The table lists around 160,000 distinct CDR3 sequences. Naive cells were sorted as CD45RO-, CCR7+, CD27+ and CD95-. Germline V lookup: CDR1 MNHNY, CDR2 SVGAGI (reference sequence). The CDR3 spans 15 residues. This record belongs to a study of CXCR3-negative and CXCR3-positive naive CD8 T cells. Notes on the study in general: For CXCR3-positive naive cells, TRB CDR3s were more hydrophobic than those of CXCR3-negative naive cells.

This TCR was recovered from a human donor in good health. Some clones in this sample may be carry-over from other donors' samples. This chain uses TRBV6-6 with TRBJ1-1; the TCRdb D gene call, TRBD1, has no DNA to confirm it. The sequenced sample was naive CXCR3+ CD8+ T cells from blood. Specified subset: CD45RO-CCR7+CD27+CD95- naive CD8+ T cells expressing CXCR3 (TNR3+). The CDR3 is CASRDGPGQGDEAFF.